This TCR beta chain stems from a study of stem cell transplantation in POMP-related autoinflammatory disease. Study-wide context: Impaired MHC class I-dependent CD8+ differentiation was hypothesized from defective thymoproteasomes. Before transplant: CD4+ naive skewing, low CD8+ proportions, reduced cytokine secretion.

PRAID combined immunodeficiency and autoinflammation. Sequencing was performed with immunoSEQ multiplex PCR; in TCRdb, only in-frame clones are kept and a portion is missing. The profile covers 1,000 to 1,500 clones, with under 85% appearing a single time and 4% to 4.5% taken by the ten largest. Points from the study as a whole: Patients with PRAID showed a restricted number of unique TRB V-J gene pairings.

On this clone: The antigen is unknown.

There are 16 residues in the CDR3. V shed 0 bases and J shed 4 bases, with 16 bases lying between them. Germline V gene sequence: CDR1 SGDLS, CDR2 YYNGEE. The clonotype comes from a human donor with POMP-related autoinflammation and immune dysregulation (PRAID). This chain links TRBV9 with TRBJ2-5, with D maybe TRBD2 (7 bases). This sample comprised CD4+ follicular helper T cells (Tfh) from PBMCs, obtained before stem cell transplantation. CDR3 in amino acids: CASSVGLGGPAETQYF. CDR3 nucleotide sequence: TGTGCCAGCAGCGTAGGTCTGGGGGGGCCGGCAGAGACCCAGTACTTC.